This T cell receptor beta chain was sequenced in a study of early T cells in non-severe SARS-CoV-2 infection. The wider study: RNA in bulk from unsorted whole blood was sequenced, and chains were unpaired.

This clonotype turned up a few times. Its target is unknown. Study results and caveats: Comparison of clonotypes with VDJdb favored anti-spike CD8 responses while missing private and CD4 specificities.

V was shortened by 6 bases and J by 0 bases, with 21 bases between the two germline ends. This CDR3 has 19 amino acids. From the 5' RACE reads, TCRdb called clonotypes with MiXCR, one entry per CDR3 protein. The sample lists tens of thousands of distinct CDR3 sequences, approximately 10% occurring once. V is TRBV12-3 or TRBV12-4 and J is TRBJ2-6; D may be TRBD1 or TRBD2 (5 bases each). Sequences were obtained from whole blood. The receptor comes from an adult who was a healthcare worker with PCR-confirmed SARS-CoV-2 infection or an uninfected control (not recorded which). The CDR3 DNA is TGTGCCAGCAGACCCCCCCGGGGCAGGGTTCCCTCTGGGGCCAACGTCCTGACTTTC. It is translated as CASRPPRGRVPSGANVLTF.